This entry is about one T cell receptor (beta chain). This entry comes from a study of blood T cell repertoires in COVID-19. Profiled with immunoSEQ multiplex PCR; TCRdb holds only in-frame clones, not every one. In the table there are roughly 250,000 clones, approximately 85% of which are singletons. The length of the CDR3 is 15 residues. CDR1 is SEHNR and CDR2 is FQNEAQ in the germline V gene (reference sequence). V shed 3 bases and J 4 bases; nucleotides not matched to a gene: 8. The source is a woman in her 30s with acute or convalescent COVID-19. The chain couples TRBV7-9 to TRBJ2-7; 8 bases map to TRBD1. The sample comprised peripheral blood. The CDR3 nucleotides read TGTGCCAGCAGCTTGCCGGGACAGGAGATTTACGAGCAGTACTTC. It encodes CASSLPGQEIYEQYF.